The next 16 T cell receptor beta chains were all read from a single sample in a study of human T cells and chemical hapten exposure. Each CDR3 protein is one row after TCRdb ran MiXCR on the RACE reads. The sample yields roughly 40,000 distinct CDR3 sequences, about 13% seen once. Indicated time point: patch test 3, about 24 weeks after DPC sensitization. Treatment of the sample: therapeutic diphenylcyclopropenone sensitization with weekly scalp DPC. The template was total RNA from unfractionated whole blood. The source was whole blood, collected in connection with sensitization to the hapten diphenylcyclopropenone (DPC). These receptors were collected from a woman between 40 and 55 years old with alopecia areata. Some clones in this sample may be carry-over from other donors' samples.

The gene calls are TRBV29-1 and TRBJ2-7; 7 bases agree with TRBD1. CDR1 is SQVTM and CDR2 is ANQGSEA in the germline V gene. This CDR3 is 13 amino acids long. The ends lost 6 bases at V and 3 bases at J; junction bases unmatched: 8. CDR3 coding DNA: TGCAGCGTGAGTCCGGGACAGAGCTACGAGCAGTACTTC. Its protein is CSVSPGQSYEQYF.

There are many counts of this clonotype. The chain recombines TRBV29-1 with TRBJ1-3; D may be TRBD1 (6 bases). CDR3 length: 13 amino acids. Looked up from germline, CDR1 is SQVTM and CDR2 is ANQGSEA. Between the trimmed V and J ends, which lost 7 bases and 4 bases, there was a span of 14 bases. The CDR3 DNA reads TGCAGCGGCTTAGTCGGGGGCGGAAACACCATATATTTT. Protein sequence: CSGLVGGGNTIYF.

This clonotype was observed at least ten times. This chain joins TRBV5-8 and TRBJ1-5, with D possibly being TRBD1 (5 bases). The CDR3 consists of 16 residues. Trimming removed 3 bases from V and 4 bases from J, with 17 bases in between. CDR1 is SGHTS and CDR2 is YDEGEE in the germline V gene. The CDR3 reads CASSSWGGSSNQPQHF. Here the CDR3 DNA reads TGTGCCAGCAGCTCGTGGGGGGGGAGTTCTAATCAGCCCCAGCATTTT. The complete variable domain, with remaining parts taken from reference TRBV5-8 and TRBJ1-5, reads EAGVTQSPTHLIKTRGQQATLRCSPISGHTSVYWYQQALGLGLQFLLWYDEGEERNRGNFPPRFSGRQFPNYSSELNVNALELEDSALYLCASSSWGGSSNQPQHFGDGTRLSIL.

This clonotype was found a few times. One end of the junction does not line up with germline, which may come from a read error. The chain carries TRBV7-9 and TRBJ1-6; D unresolved. From germline, CDR1 is SEHNR and CDR2 FQNEAQ (reference sequence). This CDR3 comprises 14 residues. The CDR3 spells CASSLETGSSPLHF. The CDR3 coding sequence is TGTGCCAGCAGCTTAGAGACCGGTTCTTCCCCCCTACACTTT.

This clonotype showed up just a few times. This chain connects TRBV21-1 to TRBJ2-7. TRBV21-1 is recorded as a pseudogene. The CDR3 spans 10 residues. CDR3: CSTADYEQYF. The CDR3 region has the DNA TGTTCTACCGCAGACTACGAGCAGTACTTC.

The chain links TRBV2 to TRBJ2-7; D not resolved. The length of the CDR3 is 12 residues. Trimming took 2 bases from V and 3 from J, leaving 5 bases between them. The germline gives CDR1 SNHLY, CDR2 FYNNEI. CDR3 in DNA: TGTGCCAGCAGTGAACCAAGCTACGAGCAGTACTTC. Translated, it gives CASSEPSYEQYF.

The chain couples TRBV28 to TRBJ1-6; possible D gene TRBD1, 5 bases. The V end was cut by 7 bases, the J end by 0 bases, with 10 bases between. Germline CDR1 and CDR2: MDHEN and SYDVKM. The CDR3 runs to 15 residues. The CDR3 region has the DNA TGTGCCAGCATTGGGGGGAGCTCCTATAATTCACCCCTCCACTTT. Protein: CASIGGSSYNSPLHF.

This rearrangement joins TRBV9 to TRBJ2-7; TRBD1 might be the D (5 bases). Germline loops: CDR1 SGDLS, CDR2 YYNGEE. This CDR3 has 16 amino acids. With 4 bases removed from V and 6 bases from J, the gap between germline ends came to 23 bases. The DNA for the CDR3 is TGTGCCAGCAGCAAAGGCGTCCAGGGTGGTTTTGGCGAGCAGTACTTC. Its protein is CASSKGVQGGFGEQYF.

This clonotype was seen only a few times. The V gene is TRBV4-3, the J gene TRBJ1-1; the match to TRBD1 covers 7 bases. This CDR3 spans 13 amino acids. Germline-derived CDR1 and CDR2 are LGHNA and YSLEER. Losses at the gene ends were 6 bases for V and 1 base for J; bases not matched to a gene: 2. This chain's CDR3 is CASRGQTNTEAFF. CDR3 sequence (DNA): TGCGCCAGCAGGGGACAGACGAACACTGAAGCTTTCTTT.

This clonotype was observed once. The V and J genes are TRBV10-3 and TRBJ1-1; no clear D gene. This CDR3 comprises 14 residues. From germline, CDR1 is ENHRY and CDR2 SYGVKD. The V end was cut by 3 bases, the J end by 5 bases, with 13 bases between. Here the CDR3 reads CAISDRGVRTEAFF. CDR3 DNA: TGTGCCATCAGTGATCGGGGTGTGAGGACTGAAGCTTTCTTT.

The J gene is TRBJ2-2, the V gene TRBV7-3; TRBD2 matches at 7 bases. Trimming removed 5 bases from V and 1 base from J; junction bases left unmatched: 4. CDR1 is SGHTA, CDR2 FQGTGA, per germline. This CDR3 contains 15 residues. CDR3 loop: CASSTRGENTGELFF. CDR3 sequence (DNA): TGTGCCAGCAGCACCCGGGGGGAGAACACCGGGGAGCTGTTTTTT.

This clonotype was seen repeatedly, ten times or more. This chain links TRBV6-1 with TRBJ2-1, with D maybe TRBD1 (5 bases). This CDR3 has 13 residues. Germline V gives CDR1 MNHNS, CDR2 SASEGT. V lost 7 bases and J lost 6, with 13 bases in between. The CDR3 DNA sequence: TGTGCCAGCACCATACAGGAGCTCAATGAGCAGTTCTTC. This codes for CASTIQELNEQFF.

This clonotype has more than one count but fewer than ten. The chain combines TRBV29-1 with TRBJ1-2, with TRBD1 as a possible D gene (6 bases). Trimming left V 6 bases short and J 7 bases short, with 33 bases between. The CDR3 length is 18 residues. Germline V gene data show CDR1 as SQVTM and CDR2 as ANQGSEA. CDR3 DNA: TGCAGCGTGGCACTGACAGGAAGGAGGTTACATGGGCGAGGTGGCTACACCTTC. It codes for CSVALTGRRLHGRGGYTF.

The V gene is TRBV29-1, the J gene TRBJ2-5; D not resolved. The CDR3 consists of 13 residues. V was shortened by 6 bases and J by 5 bases, with 16 bases between the two germline ends. Germline V gives CDR1 SQVTM, CDR2 ANQGSEA. The CDR3 nucleotides are TGCAGCGTCGTTAGCTTAAGTGGGGAGACCCAGTACTTC. Amino acid sequence: CSVVSLSGETQYF.

This clonotype has a handful of counts. J is TRBJ2-2 and V is TRBV29-1, with D tentatively TRBD2 (5 bases). V was cut by 7 bases and J by 4 bases, with 19 bases left in between. CDR3 length equals 15 residues. From germline, CDR1 is SQVTM and CDR2 ANQGSEA. This chain's CDR3 is CSALATSGVTGELFF. The CDR3 DNA is TGCAGCGCCCTGGCAACGTCCGGGGTCACCGGGGAGCTGTTTTTT.

This clonotype has at least ten counts. V usage is TRBV7-2 and J usage is TRBJ1-2; tentative D call: TRBD1 (5 bases). The CDR3 is 15 residues long. The V end was cut by 5 bases, the J end by 6 bases, with 19 bases between. CDR1 and CDR2 (germline): SGHTA, FQGNSA. DNA of the CDR3: TGTGCCAGCAGCCCCCGGGGGGATCGAGGTGATGGCTACACCTTC. Protein product: CASSPRGDRGDGYTF.